Presented here are 6 T cell receptor beta chains from one specimen sequenced in a study of early T cells in non-severe SARS-CoV-2 infection. TCRdb redid the calling of the 5' RACE reads with MiXCR, one entry per CDR3 protein. The profile shows approximately 62,000 distinct CDR3 sequences, 9.5% to 15% of them singletons. Sequences were obtained from whole blood. All receptors derive from an adult who was a healthcare worker with PCR-confirmed SARS-CoV-2 infection or an uninfected control (not recorded which).

J is TRBJ2-1 and V is TRBV24-1; no definite D call. The CDR3 is made up of 13 amino acids. Deletions cut 3 bases from V and 10 bases from J, with 12 bases between. The germline CDR1 and CDR2 sequences are KGHDR and SFDVKD. CDR3: CATSDPPIREQFF. CDR3 in DNA: TGTGCCACCAGTGATCCCCCCATCAGGGAGCAGTTCTTC.

This clonotype was observed many times. The CDR3 DNA follows: TGCGCCAGCCGCGCCACAGCGTTCTCCTACGAGCAGTACTTC. As protein: CASRATAFSYEQYF. The gene calls are TRBV5-1 and TRBJ2-7; no clear D gene. The length of the CDR3 is 14 residues. Germline CDR1 SGHRS, CDR2 YFSETQ. The V end lost 7 bases, the J end lost 0 bases, and 14 bases lay between the germline ends.

The chain combines TRBV28 with TRBJ2-1; TRBD2 matches 11 bases. This CDR3 is 17 amino acids long. The V segment lost 5 bases and the J segment 9 bases; nucleotides outside the gene matches: 15. The germline gives CDR1 MDHEN, CDR2 SYDVKM. The CDR3 bases are TGTGCCAGCAGTCTCATTCCCGGGACTAGCGGAGGGGGTGAGCAGTTCTTC. This sequence encodes CASSLIPGTSGGGEQFF.

To note about this clonotype: One base away lies a much larger clone, so this may be a sequencing read error. The rearrangement links TRBV28 to TRBJ2-3, with 9 bases matching TRBD2. This CDR3 comprises 16 residues. The V gene's germline CDR1 is MDHEN and CDR2 SYDVKM. V was pared by 4 bases and J by 2 bases, with 7 bases of the junction left unmatched. CDR3 in DNA: TGTGCCAGCAGTTCTAGCGGGACGGGGGACACAGATACGCAGTATTTT. Translating it yields CASSSSGTGDTDTQYF.

The table lists this clonotype with a few counts. This chain connects TRBV29-1 to TRBJ2-1; the D is unclear. V lost 6 bases, J lost 5 bases, and 8 bases lay in between. Germline-derived CDR1 and CDR2 are SQVTM and ANQGSEA. The CDR3 covers 11 residues. CDR3 sequence: CSVHYDNEQFF. In DNA form, the CDR3 reads TGCAGCGTACATTACGACAATGAGCAGTTCTTC.

This clonotype was seen more than once but under ten times. The chain is built from TRBV3-1 and TRBJ1-1; D uncertain. Trimming removed 0 bases from V and 9 bases from J, with 14 bases in between. Germline V gives CDR1 LGHDT, CDR2 YNNKEL (reference sequence). The CDR3 has 14 residues. CDR3 DNA sequence: TGTGCCAGCAGCCAAGAGGGCGGGGTCGGGAAAGCTTTCTTT. It codes for CASSQEGGVGKAFF.